The entry below gives a single TCR beta chain sequence along with its context. The target antigen is unknown. The data are from a study of tumor-infiltrating lymphocytes in localized non-small cell lung cancer. Study-wide points: No link was found between tumor T-cell fraction and recurrence-free survival.

CDR3 size: 16 residues. Per germline, CDR1 SEHNR and CDR2 FQNEAQ (reference sequence). V shed 5 bases and J shed 2 bases, with 18 bases lying between them. This table comes from immunoSEQ multiplex PCR, and its TCRdb copy is limited to in-frame clones, with some not included. Altogether tens of thousands of clones are present, under 75% being singletons, with the ten largest covering around 5.4%. Sequenced input: lung tumor tissue. The chain couples TRBV7-9 to TRBJ2-5; either TRBD1 or TRBD2 may supply D (6 bases each). This receptor was obtained from a human donor with non-small cell lung cancer. This chain's CDR3 is CASSPFGGTFQETQYF. The CDR3 DNA follows: TGTGCCAGCAGCCCTTTCGGGGGCACCTTTCAAGAGACCCAGTACTTC.